A selection of T cell receptor beta chains follows, all from one sample in a study of T-cell memory formation after mild COVID-19. MiXCR was run by TCRdb on the 5' RACE reads, yielding one entry per CDR3 protein. This table has about 600,000 distinct CDR3 sequences, less than 25% appearing once. The sequenced material came from PBMCs or a T cell subset sorted from them (not recorded which). The receptors here all came from an adult woman who had mild COVID-19 (a few samples of this study predate the infection). Cell type and time point are not known. CDR3s include the opening cysteine and the closing phenylalanine or tryptophan. Each record gives: J gene, D gene, V gene, clone size, CDR3 DNA, CDR3 protein. The D gene is left open where the match is weak. Size tells how often a clone was seen (once, few, many) or the class of an expanded clone, and some rows leave it out.

TRBJ2-1,TRBD2,TRBV3-1,few,TGTGCCAGCAGCCGGGATAGCGGGACCGGAAGCAATGAGCAGTTCTTC,CASSRDSGTGSNEQFF
TRBJ2-7,NA,TRBV4-1,few,TGCGCCAGCAGCCAAGATTCAAGGGGCACCCCCTACGAGCAGTACTTC,CASSQDSRGTPYEQYF
TRBJ1-2,NA,TRBV15,NA,TGTGCCACCAGCGGGCCAGGGGTGGGCCTCTATGGCTACACCTTC,CATSGPGVGLYGYTF
TRBJ1-2,NA,TRBV7-9,few,TGTGCCAGCAGTTCAACAGGGTCTGGCTACACCTTC,CASSSTGSGYTF
TRBJ2-3,TRBD2,TRBV11-2,few,TGTGCCAGCAGCTCAGCGGGGGGTAGCACAGATACGCAGTATTTT,CASSSAGGSTDTQYF
TRBJ2-7,NA,TRBV4-3,once,TGCGCCAGCAGCCAAGATTTGGGACGGGGACGAAAGCAGTACTTC,CASSQDLGRGRKQYF
TRBJ2-3,TRBD2,TRBV5-1,many,TGCGCCAGCAGCTGGCCACCGTGGACTAGCGGGAGAACAGATACGCAGTATTTT,CASSWPPWTSGRTDTQYF
TRBJ1-1,NA,TRBV4-1,NA,TGCGCCAGCAGCCAAGTAGTGGGTGAAGCTTTCTTT,CASSQVVGEAFF
TRBJ2-3,NA,TRBV12-5,once,TGTGCTAGTGGTTTGCGGGGGGCTTCTTACCGCACAGATACGCAGTATTTT,CASGLRGASYRTDTQYF
TRBJ1-1,NA,TRBV27,few,TGTGCCAGCAGTTTAGCATTGCAGGGTAACATCGCTGAAGCTTTCTTT,CASSLALQGNIAEAFF
TRBJ2-7,NA,TRBV11-2,NA,TGTGCCAGCAGCTTAGGGGGGCTTTTCGACGAGCAGTACTTC,CASSLGGLFDEQYF
TRBJ2-7,NA,TRBV20-1,few,TGCAGTGTTTGGCGGAGGACAGCCTACGAGCAGTACTTC,CSVWRRTAYEQYF
TRBJ1-1,NA,TRBV27,few,TGTGCCAGCAGTCGTATCGAGGCGGGTGGCGCTTTCTTT,CASSRIEAGGAFF
TRBJ2-5,NA,TRBV3-1,NA,TGTGCCAGCGAAGTCGGGGGGCGCCAAGAGACCCAGTACTTC,CASEVGGRQETQYF
TRBJ2-1,NA,TRBV20-1,few,TGCAGTGCGAGTGGGCTAGCGATTTCCTACAATGAGCAGTTCTTC,CSASGLAISYNEQFF
TRBJ2-7,TRBD1,TRBV25-1,NA,TGTGCCAGCAGTGATGCCGGGCAGGGGGCCTACGAGCAGTACTTC,CASSDAGQGAYEQYF
TRBJ2-3,TRBD2,TRBV9,few,TGTGCCAGCAGCGTAGAGGGGACTAGACCAGATACGCAGTATTTT,CASSVEGTRPDTQYF
TRBJ2-4,NA,TRBV5-1,NA,TGCGCCAGCAGCTTGGACCCCGGGAACATTCAGTACTTC,CASSLDPGNIQYF
TRBJ1-6,NA,TRBV14,NA,TGTGCCAGCAGCCATATCGCCCCTAATTCACCCCTCCACTTT,CASSHIAPNSPLHF
TRBJ1-1,NA,TRBV20-1,NA,TGCAGTGCTAGGCGCTTGAGCACTGAAGCTTTCTTT,CSARRLSTEAFF
TRBJ2-1,NA,TRBV20-1,NA,TGCAGTGCTAGAGTGGGCCCGGGAAATGAGCAGTTCTTC,CSARVGPGNEQFF
TRBJ1-1,NA,TRBV24-1,many,TGTGCCACCAGTGATTTGCAGGGAAGGAACACTGAAGCTTTCTTT,CATSDLQGRNTEAFF
TRBJ2-7,NA,TRBV10-3,few,TGTGCCATCAGTGATGGAGTCTACGAGCAGTACTTC,CAISDGVYEQYF
TRBJ1-4,NA,TRBV5-4,NA,TGTGCCTGGGGACTTGGGGAAAAACTGTTTTTT,CAWGLGEKLFF
TRBJ1-1,TRBD1,TRBV7-2,few,TGTGCCAGCAGACCACAGGGGATGGGCACTGAAGCTTTCTTT,CASRPQGMGTEAFF
TRBJ2-2,TRBD1,TRBV4-2,NA,TGTGCCAGCAGCCAAGAGGGACAGGCGGCCGGGGAGCTGTTTTTT,CASSQEGQAAGELFF
TRBJ2-3,NA,TRBV12-3/TRBV12-4,NA,TGTGCCATAGTGAGGGGGGTCCTCAGCACAGATACGCAGTATTTT,CAIVRGVLSTDTQYF
TRBJ1-3,TRBD1,TRBV20-1,NA,TGCAGTGCTAGAGATTGGGGGACAGCAACGTTCTCTGGAAACACCATATATTTT,CSARDWGTATFSGNTIYF
TRBJ2-3,NA,TRBV5-1,many,TGCGCCAGCAGCTTCAGACAAAGCACAGATACGCAGTATTTT,CASSFRQSTDTQYF
TRBJ2-7,NA,TRBV7-6,few,TGTGCCAGCAGCTTATCGGAGGGTGACTACGAGCAGTACTTC,CASSLSEGDYEQYF
TRBJ2-1,NA,TRBV30,NA,TGTGCCTGGGTGACCCTAGGGCAACTCTACAATGAGCAGTTCTTC,CAWVTLGQLYNEQFF
TRBJ2-6,NA,TRBV12-3/TRBV12-4,few,TGTGCCAGCAGTTCGGACAGCAACCCTTCTGGGGCCAACGTCCTGACTTTC,CASSSDSNPSGANVLTF
TRBJ2-5,TRBD1,TRBV7-2,many,TGTGCCAGCAGCTTAGAGGGGGCTAGAAAGACCCAGTACTTC,CASSLEGARKTQYF
TRBJ1-1,TRBD1,TRBV6-2/TRBV6-3,NA,TGTGCCAGCAGTCCCCCCGGACAGGCCCATGAAGCTTTCTTT,CASSPPGQAHEAFF
TRBJ1-1,NA,TRBV19,NA,TGTGCCAGTACCACCCTGGTTATTAAGTCGGGGTTTGACACTGAAGCTTTCTTT,CASTTLVIKSGFDTEAFF
TRBJ2-7,TRBD2,TRBV6-2/TRBV6-3,few,TGTGCCAGCAGTTCCCTTCCCGCGACTAGCGGGAGGGCCGACGAGCAGTACTTC,CASSSLPATSGRADEQYF
TRBJ2-5,TRBD2,TRBV5-1,few,TGCGCCAGCAGCTTTGGACTAGCGGGGAACCAAGAGACCCAGTACTTC,CASSFGLAGNQETQYF
TRBJ2-5,NA,TRBV5-6,NA,TGTGCCAGCAGCCTCCGGGGAGGGGGGGCTGAGACCCAGTACTTC,CASSLRGGGAETQYF
TRBJ2-5,NA,TRBV4-2,few,TGTGCCAGCAGCCAAGACGTACAGAGCCAAGAGACCCAGTACTTC,CASSQDVQSQETQYF
TRBJ2-1,TRBD2,TRBV12-3/TRBV12-4,NA,TGTGCCAGCAGTTTAGAGTGGGCGGGGGGGCTTAATGAGCAGTTCTTC,CASSLEWAGGLNEQFF
TRBJ2-7,NA,TRBV11-2,NA,TGTGCCAGCAGCTCTTGGGCTCTACGCGTGGGGGAGCAGTACTTC,CASSSWALRVGEQYF